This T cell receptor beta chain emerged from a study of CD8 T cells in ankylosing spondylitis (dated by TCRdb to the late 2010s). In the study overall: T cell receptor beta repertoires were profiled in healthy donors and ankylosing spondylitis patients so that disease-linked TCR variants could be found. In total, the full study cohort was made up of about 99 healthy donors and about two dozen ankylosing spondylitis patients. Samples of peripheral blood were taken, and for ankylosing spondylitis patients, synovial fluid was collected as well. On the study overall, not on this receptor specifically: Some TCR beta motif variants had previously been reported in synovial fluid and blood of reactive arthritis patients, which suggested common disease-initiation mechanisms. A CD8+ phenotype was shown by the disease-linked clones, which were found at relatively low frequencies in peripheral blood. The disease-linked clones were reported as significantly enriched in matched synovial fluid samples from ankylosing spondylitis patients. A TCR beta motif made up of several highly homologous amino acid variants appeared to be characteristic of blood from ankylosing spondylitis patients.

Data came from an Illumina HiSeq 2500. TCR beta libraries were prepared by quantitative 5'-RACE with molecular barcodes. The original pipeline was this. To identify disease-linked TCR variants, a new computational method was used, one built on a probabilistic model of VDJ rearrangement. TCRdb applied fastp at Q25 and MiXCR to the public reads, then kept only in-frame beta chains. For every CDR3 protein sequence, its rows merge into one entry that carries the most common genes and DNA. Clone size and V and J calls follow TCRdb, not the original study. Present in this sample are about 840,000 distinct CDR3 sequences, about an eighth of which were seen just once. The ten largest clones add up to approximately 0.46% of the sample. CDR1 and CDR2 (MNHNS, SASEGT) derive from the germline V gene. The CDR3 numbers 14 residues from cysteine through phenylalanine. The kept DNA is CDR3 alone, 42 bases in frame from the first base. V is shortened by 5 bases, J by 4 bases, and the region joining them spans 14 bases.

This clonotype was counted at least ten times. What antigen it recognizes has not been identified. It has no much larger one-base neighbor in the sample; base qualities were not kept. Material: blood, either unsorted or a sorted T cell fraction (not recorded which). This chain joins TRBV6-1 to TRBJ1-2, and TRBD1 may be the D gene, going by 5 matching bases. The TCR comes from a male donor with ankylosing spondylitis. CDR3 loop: CASSKPSRGYGYTF. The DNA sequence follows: TGTGCCAGCAGTAAGCCGTCGAGGGGCTATGGCTACACCTTC.